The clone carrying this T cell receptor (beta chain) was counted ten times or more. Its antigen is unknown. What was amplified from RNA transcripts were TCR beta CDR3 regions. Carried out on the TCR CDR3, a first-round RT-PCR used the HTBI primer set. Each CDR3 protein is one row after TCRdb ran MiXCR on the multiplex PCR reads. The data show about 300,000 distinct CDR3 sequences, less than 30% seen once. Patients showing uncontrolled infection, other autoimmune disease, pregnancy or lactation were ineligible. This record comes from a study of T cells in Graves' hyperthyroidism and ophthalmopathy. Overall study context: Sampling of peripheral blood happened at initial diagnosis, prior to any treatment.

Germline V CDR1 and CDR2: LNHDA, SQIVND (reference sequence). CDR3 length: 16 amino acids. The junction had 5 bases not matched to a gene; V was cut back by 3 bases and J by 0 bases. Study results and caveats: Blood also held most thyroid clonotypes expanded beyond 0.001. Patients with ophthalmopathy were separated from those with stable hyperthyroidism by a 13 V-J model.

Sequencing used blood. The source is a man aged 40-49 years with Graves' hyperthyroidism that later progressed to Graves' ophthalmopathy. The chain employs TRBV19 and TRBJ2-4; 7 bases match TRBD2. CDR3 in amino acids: CASSISGRLAKNIQYF. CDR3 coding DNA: TGTGCCAGTAGTATCTCCGGGAGGTTAGCCAAAAACATTCAGTACTTC. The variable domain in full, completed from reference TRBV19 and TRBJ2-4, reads DGGITQSPKYLFRKEGQNVTLSCEQNLNHDAMYWYRQDPGQGLRLIYYSQIVNDFQKGDIAEGYSVSREKKESFPLTVTSAQKNPTAFYLCASSISGRLAKNIQYFGAGTRLSVL.